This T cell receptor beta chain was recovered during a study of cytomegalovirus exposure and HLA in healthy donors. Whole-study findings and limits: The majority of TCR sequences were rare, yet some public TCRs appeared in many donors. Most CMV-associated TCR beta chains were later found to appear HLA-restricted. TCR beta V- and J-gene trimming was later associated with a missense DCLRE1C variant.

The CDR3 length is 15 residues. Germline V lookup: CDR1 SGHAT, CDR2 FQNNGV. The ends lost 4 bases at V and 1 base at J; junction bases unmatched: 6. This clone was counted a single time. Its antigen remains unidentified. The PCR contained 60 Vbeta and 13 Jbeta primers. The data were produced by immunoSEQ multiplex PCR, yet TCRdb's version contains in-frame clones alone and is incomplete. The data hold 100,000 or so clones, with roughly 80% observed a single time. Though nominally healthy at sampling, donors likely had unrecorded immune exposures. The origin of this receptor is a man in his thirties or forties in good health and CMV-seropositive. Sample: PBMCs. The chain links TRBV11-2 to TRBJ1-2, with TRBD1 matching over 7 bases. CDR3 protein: CASSSTWDSNYGYTF. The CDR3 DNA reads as TGTGCCAGCAGCTCCACGTGGGACAGTAACTATGGCTACACCTTC.